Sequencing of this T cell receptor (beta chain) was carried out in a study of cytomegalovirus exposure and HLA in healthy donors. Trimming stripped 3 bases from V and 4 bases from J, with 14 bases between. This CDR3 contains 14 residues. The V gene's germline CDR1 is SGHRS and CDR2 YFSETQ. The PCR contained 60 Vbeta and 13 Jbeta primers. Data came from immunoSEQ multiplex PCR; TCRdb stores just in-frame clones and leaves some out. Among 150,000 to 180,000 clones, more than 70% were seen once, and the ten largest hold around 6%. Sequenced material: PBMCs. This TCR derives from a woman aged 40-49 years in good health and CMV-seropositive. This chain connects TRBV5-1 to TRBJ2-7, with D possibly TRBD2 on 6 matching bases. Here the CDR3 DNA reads TGCGCCAGCAGCTCCCTCGACGGGGGTTACGAGCAGTACTTC. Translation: CASSSLDGGYEQYF.